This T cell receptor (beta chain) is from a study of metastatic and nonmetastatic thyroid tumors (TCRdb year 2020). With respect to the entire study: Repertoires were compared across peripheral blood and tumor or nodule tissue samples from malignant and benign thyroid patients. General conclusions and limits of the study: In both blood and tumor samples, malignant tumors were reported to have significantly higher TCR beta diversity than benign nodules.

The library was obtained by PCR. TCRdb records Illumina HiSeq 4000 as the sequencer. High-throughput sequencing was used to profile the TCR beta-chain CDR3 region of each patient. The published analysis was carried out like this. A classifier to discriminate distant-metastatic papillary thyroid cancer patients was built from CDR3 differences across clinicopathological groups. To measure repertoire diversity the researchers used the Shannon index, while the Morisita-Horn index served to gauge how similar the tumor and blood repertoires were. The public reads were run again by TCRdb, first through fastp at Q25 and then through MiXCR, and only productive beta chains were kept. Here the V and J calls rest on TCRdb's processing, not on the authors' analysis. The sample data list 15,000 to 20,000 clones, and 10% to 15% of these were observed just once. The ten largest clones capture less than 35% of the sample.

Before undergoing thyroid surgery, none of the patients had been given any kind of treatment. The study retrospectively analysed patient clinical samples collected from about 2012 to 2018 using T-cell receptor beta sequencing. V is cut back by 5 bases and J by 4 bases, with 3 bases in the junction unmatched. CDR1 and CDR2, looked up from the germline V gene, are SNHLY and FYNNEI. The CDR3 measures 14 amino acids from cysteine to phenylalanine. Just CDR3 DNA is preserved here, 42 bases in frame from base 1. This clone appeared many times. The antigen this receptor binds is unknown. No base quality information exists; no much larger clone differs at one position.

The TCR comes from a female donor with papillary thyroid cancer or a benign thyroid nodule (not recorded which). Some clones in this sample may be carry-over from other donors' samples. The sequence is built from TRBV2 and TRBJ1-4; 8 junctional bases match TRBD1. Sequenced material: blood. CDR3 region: CASSSDRDNEKLFF. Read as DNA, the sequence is TGTGCCAGCAGTTCGGACAGGGATAATGAAAAACTGTTTTTT.